These 13 T cell receptor beta chains were sequenced from one sample in a study of radiotherapy plus CTLA-4 blockade in lung cancer. TCRdb's table, derived via immunoSEQ multiplex PCR, lists solely in-frame clones and lacks some. The table records some 67,000 clones, more than 70% of them present only once. Sequenced here: peripheral blood, sampled from a patient treated with radiotherapy plus ipilimumab. Receptors originate from a human donor with non-small cell lung cancer whose response to radiotherapy plus ipilimumab could not be evaluated. Some clones in this sample may be carry-over from other donors' samples.

V gene TRBV7-2 combines with J gene TRBJ1-2; 9 bases line up with TRBD1. J gave up 3 bases and V 1 base, and 12 bases lay outside the gene matches. Germline lookup yields CDR1 SGHTA and CDR2 FQGNSA. The CDR3 extends over 18 amino acids. This chain's CDR3 is CASSLGGTGITGYYGYTF. Written as DNA, the CDR3 is TGTGCCAGCAGCTTAGGCGGGACAGGGATAACTGGTTACTATGGCTACACCTTC.

This rearrangement joins TRBV4-3 to TRBJ1-1; 7 positions match TRBD1. The CDR3 covers 15 residues. The germline gives CDR1 LGHNA, CDR2 YSLEER. V lost 0 bases, J lost 3 bases, and 4 bases stayed unmatched. CDR3 amino acids: CASSQDPRGHTEAFF. The CDR3 DNA reads as TGCGCCAGCAGCCAAGACCCGAGGGGGCACACTGAAGCTTTCTTT.

This chain uses TRBV6-1 with TRBJ1-2, with 7 bases aligning to TRBD1. Per germline, CDR1 MNHNS and CDR2 SASEGT. This CDR3 has 14 residues. V lost 2 bases to trimming and J lost 8 bases; unmatched junction nucleotides: 8. CDR3 nucleotide sequence: TGTGCCAGCAGTGAAAGGTGGCAGGGGGGCGGCTACACCTTC. It encodes CASSERWQGGGYTF.

The chain has TRBV28 and TRBJ1-1; D is possibly TRBD1 (6 bases). The CDR3 loop spans 14 amino acids. Germline V lookup: CDR1 MDHEN, CDR2 SYDVKM. Trimming stripped 2 bases from V and 4 bases from J, with 11 bases between. CDR3 sequence reads: CASSLQGISTEAFF. The CDR3 nucleotides read TGTGCCAGCAGTTTACAGGGGATCAGCACTGAAGCTTTCTTT.

V usage is TRBV5-4 and J usage is TRBJ2-5, with 9 positions matching TRBD2. The CDR3 has 16 residues. Germline CDR1 and CDR2: SGHNT and YYREEE (reference sequence). The junction had 7 bases not matched to a gene; V was cut back by 4 bases and J by 0 bases. The CDR3 coding sequence is TGTGCCAGCAGCCCGCCTAGCGGGGCAAACCAAGAGACCCAGTACTTC. Its protein is CASSPPSGANQETQYF.

The genes are TRBV11-2 and TRBJ2-7, with 7 bases identical to TRBD1. Germline assignment: CDR1 SGHAT and CDR2 FQNNGV. The length of the CDR3 is 16 residues. V trimming: 4 bases; J trimming: 0 bases; junction bases outside the gene matches: 9. Written as DNA, the CDR3 is TGTGCCAGCAGCTCAACCCGGGACAGCGTCTCCTACGAGCAGTACTTC. Encoded protein: CASSSTRDSVSYEQYF.

The chain combines TRBV14 with TRBJ1-6; no clear D gene. CDR3 size: 17 residues. Germline V gene data show CDR1 as SGHDN and CDR2 as FVKESK. Deletions cut 0 bases from V and 6 bases from J, with 15 bases between. The CDR3 here is CASSQDEGRVINSPLHF. CDR3 sequence (DNA): TGTGCCAGCAGCCAAGACGAAGGGAGGGTAATTAATTCACCCCTCCACTTT.

This CDR3 reads CASTPQGSNTGELFF. The CDR3 DNA is TGTGCCAGCACTCCTCAGGGGTCAAACACCGGGGAGCTGTTTTTT. V and J are TRBV6-5 and TRBJ2-2; a weak D match, TRBD1 (6 bases). Germline values: CDR1 MNHEY, CDR2 SVGAGI. V lost 7 bases, J lost 2 bases, and 14 bases lay in between. This CDR3 contains 15 residues.

The rearrangement joins TRBV6-5 to TRBJ1-1, with a possible D match to TRBD1 (6 bases). The CDR3 is made up of 14 amino acids. Germline CDR1 reads MNHEY; CDR2 reads SVGAGI. V lost 8 bases to trimming and J lost 1 base, with 14 bases between them. The CDR3 sequence: CASGRGLGNTEAFF. The CDR3 DNA sequence: TGTGCCAGCGGGAGGGGGTTAGGGAACACTGAAGCTTTCTTT.

The genes are TRBV7-9 and TRBJ2-7; D perhaps matches TRBD2 (6 bases). Germline assignment: CDR1 SEHNR and CDR2 FQNEAQ (reference sequence). V gave up 3 bases and J gave up 7 bases, with 13 bases separating them. CDR3 length: 13 amino acids. CDR3 sequence: CASSFPFGGEQYF. The CDR3 bases are TGTGCCAGCAGCTTCCCGTTCGGGGGAGAGCAGTACTTC.

V gene TRBV6-1 combines with J gene TRBJ2-1, with a tentative D call TRBD1 (6 bases). V lost 8 bases and J 0 bases, leaving 14 bases between the germline ends. The CDR3 has 15 amino acids. Per germline, CDR1 MNHNS and CDR2 SASEGT. The CDR3 spells CASVEGGSSYNEQFF. In nucleotides, the CDR3 is TGTGCCAGCGTCGAAGGGGGTAGCTCCTACAATGAGCAGTTCTTC.

This chain joins TRBV19 and TRBJ2-3; 10 nucleotides agree with TRBD1. The CDR3 spans 15 residues. CDR1 is LNHDA, CDR2 SQIVND, per germline (reference sequence). V trimming: 9 bases; J trimming: 5 bases; junction bases outside the gene matches: 11. Here the CDR3 reads CASRDRGFAGDTQYF. In nucleotides, the CDR3 is TGTGCCAGCAGGGACAGGGGATTCGCTGGAGATACGCAGTATTTT.

V and J are TRBV30 and TRBJ1-3; 10 bases match TRBD1. V shed 1 base, J shed 4 bases, and the junction held 4 bases outside the gene matches. This CDR3 region has 15 residues. Germline CDR1 is GTSNPN and CDR2 is SVGIG (reference sequence). CDR3 residues: CAWSGDRGPGNTIYF. DNA for the CDR3: TGTGCCTGGAGTGGGGACAGGGGTCCCGGAAACACCATATATTTT.